This entry concerns a single TCR beta chain. Its target is not known. This record belongs to a study of T cells after yellow fever vaccination. Study as a whole: For low cell numbers, libraries were made with SMART-Seq v4 Ultra Low Input. General study results and limits: Sorted repertoires could include abundant contaminating clonotypes from bulk cells. A small proportion of clonotypes was detected in both the CD4 and CD8 compartments.

Trimming at V came to 7 bases and at J to 4 bases, leaving 9 bases not matched to a gene. Germline CDR1 reads MDHEN; CDR2 reads SYDVKM. This CDR3 region has 17 residues. TCRdb reprocessed the 5' RACE reads with MiXCR, giving one entry per CDR3 protein. The sample holds about 300,000 distinct CDR3 sequences, roughly 6.8% seen once. The clonotype was recovered from a man in his late teens or twenties who received the YFV17D yellow fever vaccine. The sequenced sample was PBMCs, obtained roughly 47 days after the first yellow fever vaccination. The rearrangement joins TRBV28 to TRBJ2-6, with 11 bases identical to TRBD1. CDR3 amino acids: CASMGRTGGAGANVLTF. CDR3 nucleotide sequence: TGTGCCAGCATGGGCAGGACAGGGGGCGCAGGGGCCAACGTCCTGACTTTC.